These T cell receptor beta chains were read from a single sample in a study of siplizumab effects on memory and regulatory T cells. The assay was immunoSEQ multiplex PCR, and TCRdb's table has in-frame clones only and misses some. Here the sample spans 57,000 or so clones, over 90% being singletons. The sample taken for sequencing was CD8+ T cells sorted from blood. The receptors derive from a human donor in good health. The CDR3 runs from the conserved cysteine through the conserved F or W. D genes are given only for firm matches. Clone sizes are given selectively: once, few, many, or a class where the clone is expanded.

>NA|NA|TRBJ2-1|TRBV15
CATSRVSSGPWNEQFF
TGTGCCACCAGCAGAGTTTCGAGCGGTCCGTGGAATGAGCAGTTCTTC
>NA|NA|TRBJ2-2|TRBV2
CASNVRERYTGELFF
TGTGCCAGCAACGTCAGGGAGAGGTACACCGGGGAGCTGTTTTTT
>TRBD2|NA|TRBJ2-2|TRBV11-1
CASSLFRGGPGELFF
TGTGCCAGCAGCCTGTTCCGGGGGGGGCCCGGGGAGCTGTTTTTT
>NA|NA|TRBJ2-1|TRBV11-2
CASSLLDNEQFF
TGTGCCAGCAGCTTACTTGACAATGAGCAGTTCTTC
>TRBD2|once|TRBJ2-1|TRBV7-6
CASSVGTSGTYNEQFF
TGTGCCAGCAGCGTAGGGACTAGCGGGACCTACAATGAGCAGTTCTTC
>NA|NA|TRBJ2-7|TRBV27
CASSPTGHEQYF
TGTGCCAGCAGTCCAACAGGTCACGAGCAGTACTTC
>NA|once|TRBJ2-5|TRBV28
CASSWLRGRETQYF
TGTGCCAGCAGTTGGCTTCGGGGACGAGAGACCCAGTACTTC
>TRBD2|NA|TRBJ2-3|TRBV2
CASSEGREFPADTQYF
TGTGCCAGCAGTGAAGGGCGGGAGTTCCCGGCAGATACGCAGTATTTT
>NA|NA|TRBJ2-7|TRBV13
CASRGIRYEQYF
TGTGCCAGCAGGGGGATCAGGTACGAGCAGTACTTC
>NA|NA|TRBJ1-2|TRBV15
CATSRDTGLYGYTF
TGTGCCACCAGCAGAGATACAGGGCTCTATGGCTACACCTTC
>TRBD1|NA|TRBJ1-6|TRBV6-1
CASSEEYRGSYNSPLHF
TGTGCCAGCAGTGAAGAGTACAGGGGCTCCTATAATTCACCCCTCCACTTT
>NA|NA|TRBJ2-1|TRBV7-9
CASSLSGYNEQFF
TGTGCCAGCAGCTTGTCAGGCTACAATGAGCAGTTCTTC
>NA|NA|TRBJ1-5|TRBV4-2
CASSQADLGSNQPQHF
TGTGCCAGCAGCCAAGCTGACCTGGGGAGCAATCAGCCCCAGCATTTT
>NA|NA|TRBJ2-5|TRBV9
CASSENGQPYQETQYF
TGTGCCAGCAGCGAGAACGGACAGCCGTACCAAGAGACCCAGTACTTC
>TRBD1|NA|TRBJ2-3|TRBV6-5
CASNKGAFTDTQYF
TGTGCCAGCAATAAGGGGGCCTTCACAGATACGCAGTATTTT
>NA|NA|TRBJ1-5|TRBV7-8
CASSLAGTPSNQPQHF
TGTGCCAGCAGCTTAGCGGGGACACCGAGCAATCAGCCCCAGCATTTT
>NA|NA|TRBJ1-1|TRBV7-9
CASSFRGMGTEAFF
TGTGCCAGCAGCTTTAGGGGTATGGGGACTGAAGCTTTCTTT
>NA|NA|TRBJ2-7|TRBV21-1
CASSTLYEQYF
TGTGCCAGCAGCACACTATACGAGCAGTACTTC
>NA|NA|TRBJ2-7|TRBV27
CASSHRDKPYEQYF
TGTGCCAGCAGTCACCGGGACAAACCCTACGAGCAGTACTTC
>NA|medium-sized|TRBJ2-1|TRBV25-1
CASSELGNEQFF
TGTGCCAGCAGTGAATTAGGTAATGAGCAGTTCTTC
>NA|NA|TRBJ2-2|TRBV27
CASTLGGELFF
TGTGCCAGCACACTGGGAGGGGAGCTGTTTTTT
>NA|few|TRBJ1-2|TRBV2
CASIRKDGYTF
TGTGCCAGCATTAGGAAGGATGGCTACACCTTC
>NA|few|TRBJ2-7|TRBV6-5
CASADVEKYEQYF
TGTGCCAGCGCCGACGTCGAAAAATACGAGCAGTACTTC
>TRBD2|NA|TRBJ2-1|TRBV6-1
CASSEAGLAYNEQFF
TGTGCCAGCAGTGAAGCGGGACTAGCTTACAATGAGCAGTTCTTC
>NA|NA|TRBJ2-7|TRBV6-1
CASSGDNSYEQYF
TGTGCCAGCAGTGGGGACAACTCCTACGAGCAGTACTTC
>TRBD2|NA|TRBJ2-2|TRBV19
CASSLRLAGFTGELFF
TGTGCCAGTAGTCTTCGACTAGCGGGGTTCACCGGGGAGCTGTTTTTT
>TRBD2|NA|TRBJ2-7|TRBV4-1
CASSQMGLASYEQYF
TGCGCCAGCAGCCAAATGGGACTAGCGTCCTACGAGCAGTACTTC
>TRBD2|few|TRBJ2-2|TRBV27
CASRSGSVGELFF
TGTGCCAGCAGGAGCGGGAGCGTTGGGGAGCTGTTTTTT
>TRBD2|NA|TRBJ2-7|TRBV7-3
CASSLGSGDSYEQYF
TGTGCCAGCAGCTTAGGTAGCGGGGATTCCTACGAGCAGTACTTC
>NA|NA|TRBJ2-2|TRBV13
CASTESGRGAGELFF
TGTGCCAGCACAGAATCCGGAAGGGGGGCCGGGGAGCTGTTTTTT
>TRBD1|once|TRBJ2-7|TRBV11-1
CASSPGTGGSYEQYF
TGTGCCAGCAGCCCTGGGACAGGGGGCTCCTACGAGCAGTACTTC
>NA|NA|TRBJ2-7|TRBV21-1
CASSKYTFWGYEQYF
TGTGCCAGCAGCAAATATACATTTTGGGGCTACGAGCAGTACTTC
>NA|NA|TRBJ2-6|TRBV11-2
CASSLEWVGGANVLTF
TGTGCCAGCAGCTTAGAGTGGGTTGGTGGGGCCAACGTCCTGACTTTC
>NA|NA|TRBJ1-2|TRBV4-2
CASSQDRAEGYGYTF
TGTGCCAGCAGCCAAGATAGGGCGGAGGGCTATGGCTACACCTTC
>NA|once|TRBJ2-7|TRBV28
CASSLTGISYEQYF
TGTGCCAGCAGTTTGACGGGCATCTCCTACGAGCAGTACTTC
>NA|NA|TRBJ1-1|TRBV28
CATIVSGAGGRKNTEAFF
TGTGCCACCATCGTATCCGGGGCTGGGGGCAGAAAGAACACTGAAGCTTTCTTT
>NA|NA|TRBJ1-4|TRBV19
CASSMEEGDEKLFF
TGTGCCAGTAGTATGGAGGAAGGGGATGAAAAACTGTTTTTT
>NA|NA|TRBJ2-7|TRBV7-9
CASSRGATLAYEQYF
TGTGCCAGCAGTCGCGGGGCGACACTCGCCTACGAGCAGTACTTC
>NA|NA|TRBJ1-4|TRBV2
CASSESGALFF
TGTGCCAGCAGTGAATCAGGGGCACTGTTTTTT
>NA|NA|TRBJ2-1|TRBV11-3
CASSSGPDNQFF
TGTGCCAGCAGCTCGGGACCGGATAATCAGTTCTTC
>TRBD2|NA|TRBJ2-5|TRBV27
CASSGSGRKPRTETQYF
TGTGCCAGCAGTGGTAGCGGGAGGAAGCCGCGGACAGAGACCCAGTACTTC
>TRBD1|NA|TRBJ2-1|TRBV6-5
CASSYSGDSEQFF
TGTGCCAGCAGTTACTCAGGGGACAGTGAGCAGTTCTTC
>NA|NA|TRBJ2-3|TRBV4-3
CASSHVLADTQYF
TGCGCCAGCAGCCACGTCTTAGCAGATACGCAGTATTTT
>NA|NA|TRBJ2-7|TRBV27
CASSLSTGLSYEQYF
TGTGCCAGCAGTTTATCGACCGGCCTATCCTACGAGCAGTACTTC
>TRBD2|NA|TRBJ2-4|TRBV30
CAWTWGGAAKNIQYF
TGTGCCTGGACTTGGGGAGGGGCAGCCAAAAACATTCAGTACTTC
>TRBD2|NA|TRBJ2-1|TRBV11-2
CASSHRAGAQYNEQFF
TGTGCCAGCAGCCATCGAGCGGGAGCCCAATACAATGAGCAGTTCTTC
>NA|NA|TRBJ1-5|TRBV2
CASSETAVLEPQHF
TGTGCCAGCAGTGAAACGGCCGTATTAGAGCCCCAGCATTTT
>NA|NA|TRBJ2-3|TRBV4-1
CASSQDPVVAGPTDTQYF
TGCGCCAGCAGCCAAGATCCCGTGGTAGCTGGTCCCACAGATACGCAGTATTTT